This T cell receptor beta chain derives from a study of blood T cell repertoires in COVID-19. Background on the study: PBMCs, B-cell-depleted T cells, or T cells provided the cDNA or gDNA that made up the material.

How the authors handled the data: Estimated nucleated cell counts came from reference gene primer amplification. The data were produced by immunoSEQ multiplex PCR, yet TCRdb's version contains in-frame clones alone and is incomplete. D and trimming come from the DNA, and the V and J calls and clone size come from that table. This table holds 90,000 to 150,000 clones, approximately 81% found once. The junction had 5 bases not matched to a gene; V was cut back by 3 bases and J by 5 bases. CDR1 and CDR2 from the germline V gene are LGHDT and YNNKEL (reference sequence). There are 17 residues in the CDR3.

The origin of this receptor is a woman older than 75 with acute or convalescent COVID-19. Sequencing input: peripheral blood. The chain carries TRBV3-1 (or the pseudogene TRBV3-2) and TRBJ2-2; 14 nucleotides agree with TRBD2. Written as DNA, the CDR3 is TGTGCCAGCAGCCAGGGACTAGCGGGAGTACAAACCGGGGAGCTGTTTTTT. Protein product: CASSQGLAGVQTGELFF.